A single sample is the source of the 28 T cell receptor beta chains below, sequenced in a study of T cell responses to AZD1222 COVID-19 vaccine. Here immunoSEQ multiplex PCR was the method, and the copy in TCRdb shows in-frame clones only, minus some. The sample lists 140,000 to 150,000 clones; approximately 91% were seen once. The sequencing used peripheral blood, collected 28 days after the second AZD1222 dose. The receptor source for this set is an adult who received the AZD1222 COVID-19 vaccine.

The rearrangement uses TRBV6-1 and TRBJ2-7, with 7 bases identical to TRBD2. V lost 2 bases, J lost 5 bases, and 0 bases stayed unmatched. From germline, CDR1 is MNHNS and CDR2 SASEGT. CDR3 length: 12 residues. The CDR3 loop is CASSELADEQYF. The CDR3 region has the DNA TGTGCCAGCAGTGAACTAGCGGACGAGCAGTACTTC.

The chain is built from TRBV20-1 and TRBJ2-6; D is unclear. With 3 bases removed from V and 0 bases from J, the gap between germline ends came to 9 bases. The CDR3 length is 15 residues. From germline, CDR1 is DFQATT and CDR2 SNEGSKA (reference sequence). CDR3 DNA sequence: TGCAGTGCTAGTGCCTTTGGCTCTGGGGCCAACGTCCTGACTTTC. It encodes CSASAFGSGANVLTF.

This rearrangement joins TRBV21-1 to TRBJ1-1; TRBD1 was called by the table and not checked on the DNA. TRBV21-1 is designated a pseudogene. CDR3 length: 15 amino acids. CDR3 coding DNA: TGTGCCAGCAGCGGACTCGGACAGAAGAACACTGAAGCTTTCTTT. Translation gives CASSGLGQKNTEAFF.

V usage is TRBV7-9 and J usage is TRBJ1-1; D perhaps matches TRBD1 (5 bases). CDR1 and CDR2 (germline): SEHNR, FQNEAQ (reference sequence). The CDR3 loop spans 14 amino acids. With 5 bases removed from V and 2 bases from J, the gap between germline ends came to 12 bases. CDR3: CASSPYRDNTEAFF. The CDR3 nucleotides read TGTGCCAGCAGCCCGTACCGGGACAACACTGAAGCTTTCTTT.

The chain recombines TRBV6-5 with TRBJ1-4; D uncertain. The CDR3 consists of 15 residues. Germline V CDR1 and CDR2: MNHEY, SVGAGI. The ends were cut back, 0 bases at V and 6 bases at J, with 11 bases in the middle. This chain's CDR3 is CASSYSSGSDEKLFF. Written as DNA, the CDR3 is TGTGCCAGCAGTTACTCGTCGGGGTCCGATGAAAAACTGTTTTTT.

The rearrangement links TRBV5-4 to TRBJ1-2; D perhaps matches TRBD1 (6 bases). The germline V and J ends were trimmed by 4 bases and 8 bases, with 18 bases remaining between them. Germline values: CDR1 SGHNT, CDR2 YYREEE (reference sequence). This CDR3 has 14 amino acids. Written as DNA, the CDR3 is TGTGCCAGCAGCGGTGGGACACGACTAAAAGGCTACACCTTC. Protein product: CASSGGTRLKGYTF.

The J gene is TRBJ1-3, the V gene TRBV12-5, with D uncertain. The CDR3 has 15 residues. The germline gives CDR1 LGHNT, CDR2 FRNRAP. V was shortened by 0 bases and J by 2 bases, with 8 bases between the two germline ends. The CDR3 loop reads CASGLVAGTGNTIYF. The CDR3 DNA reads TGTGCTAGTGGTTTGGTAGCTGGGACTGGAAACACCATATATTTT.

The chain carries TRBV29-1 and TRBJ1-5, with TRBD1 as a possible D gene (6 bases). Per the germline V gene, CDR1 is SQVTM and CDR2 is ANQGSEA. Deletions cut 4 bases from V and 4 bases from J, with 8 bases between. This CDR3 is 12 amino acids long. In DNA form, the CDR3 reads TGCAGCGTTGGGGGGGCTAATCAGCCCCAGCATTTT. Its protein is CSVGGANQPQHF.

The gene calls are TRBV10-2 and TRBJ1-1, with no clear D. This CDR3 is 15 amino acids long. CDR1 and CDR2 from the germline V gene are WSHSY and SAAADI. V lost 2 bases and J lost 0, with 10 bases in between. Here the CDR3 DNA reads TGCGCCAGCAGTGAGATTTCCAGAATGAACACTGAAGCTTTCTTT. It is translated as CASSEISRMNTEAFF.

Concerning this clone: Germline and junction disagree at one end, which may indicate a read error. The genes are TRBV18 and TRBJ1-5, with D perhaps matching TRBD1 (6 bases). The CDR3 runs 15 residues. Germline CDR1 is KGHSH and CDR2 is LQKENI. CDR3 region: CASSPQGQDNQPQHF. CDR3 DNA: TGTGCCAGCTCTCCACAGGGCCAAGACAATCAGCCCCAGCATTTT. Full variable domain (remainder filled in from reference TRBV18 and TRBJ1-5): NAGVMQNPRHLVRRRGQEARLRCSPMKGHSHVYWYRQLPEEGLKFMVYLQKENIIDESGMPKERFSAEFPKEGPSILRIQQVVRGDSAAYFCASSPQGQDNQPQHFGDGTRLSIL.

The chain carries TRBV7-9 and TRBJ1-1; no firm D call. V was pared by 1 base and J by 4 bases, with 7 bases between. The CDR3 runs 13 residues. Germline values: CDR1 SEHNR, CDR2 FQNEAQ (reference sequence). DNA for the CDR3: TGTGCCAGCAGCTTAGAAGGTGGCACTGAAGCTTTCTTT. Its protein is CASSLEGGTEAFF.

This chain joins TRBV20-1 and TRBJ1-6; the D gene is possibly TRBD1 (6 bases). This CDR3 spans 15 amino acids. CDR1 is DFQATT, CDR2 SNEGSKA, per germline (reference sequence). V was cut by 3 bases and J by 2 bases, with 11 bases left in between. Here the CDR3 DNA reads TGCAGTGCTAGTCGTCAGGGGACCTATAATTCACCCCTCCACTTT. Encoded protein: CSASRQGTYNSPLHF.

A single count supports this clone. The chain couples TRBV18 to TRBJ1-1; D gene ambiguous. CDR3 length: 14 amino acids. The V gene lost 3 bases and the J gene lost 0 bases, with 8 bases spanning the gap. Germline V lookup: CDR1 KGHSH, CDR2 LQKENI. Here the CDR3 reads CASSPARLNTEAFF. CDR3 bases: TGTGCCAGCTCACCGGCCAGGCTGAACACTGAAGCTTTCTTT.

The rearrangement links TRBV5-4 to TRBJ2-1, with a weak D call TRBD2 (5 bases). Germline V gene lookup returns CDR1 SGHNT and CDR2 YYREEE (reference sequence). V lost 2 bases to trimming and J lost 4 bases, with 10 bases between them. This CDR3 region has 14 residues. The CDR3 coding sequence is TGTGCCAGCAGCTTACCCCCGGGGTACAATGAGCAGTTCTTC. Residues: CASSLPPGYNEQFF.

V usage is TRBV25-1 and J usage is TRBJ1-2; tentatively, D is TRBD1 (6 bases). Germline loops: CDR1 MGHDK, CDR2 SYGVNS. The CDR3 length is 13 residues. V was cut by 4 bases and J by 7 bases, with 13 bases left in between. This CDR3 reads CASSVQGYLGYTF. The CDR3 coding sequence is TGTGCCAGCAGTGTTCAGGGGTACCTTGGCTACACCTTC.

The V and J genes are TRBV2 and TRBJ2-2; no firm D call. V was shortened by 2 bases and J by 5 bases, with 6 bases between the two germline ends. The CDR3 totals 13 residues. Germline CDR1 and CDR2: SNHLY and FYNNEI. As DNA, the CDR3 is TGTGCCAGCAGTGAATGGTCTACCGGGGAGCTGTTTTTT. Translating it yields CASSEWSTGELFF.

V gene TRBV7-9 combines with J gene TRBJ1-2; D unresolved. Germline V gives CDR1 SEHNR, CDR2 FQNEAQ (reference sequence). This CDR3 is 13 amino acids long. V shed 5 bases and J shed 3 bases, with 10 bases lying between them. The CDR3 region is CASSRNRDYGYTF. In DNA form, the CDR3 reads TGTGCCAGCAGCCGGAACCGGGACTATGGCTACACCTTC.

For the CDR3, the DNA is TGTGCCAGCAGCCACGCCAAGGGGCAAGGTTCACCCCTCCACTTT. This sequence encodes CASSHAKGQGSPLHF. The chain uses TRBV3-1 (or the pseudogene TRBV3-2) and TRBJ1-6; tentative D call: TRBD1 (5 bases). Germline CDR1 reads LGHDT; CDR2 reads YNNKEL (reference sequence). Trimming cost V 3 bases and J 9 bases, with 15 bases left between them. This CDR3 comprises 15 residues.

The V gene is TRBV29-1, the J gene TRBJ2-7, with 8 bases identical to TRBD1. V was pared by 2 bases and J by 2 bases, with 14 bases of the junction left unmatched. The CDR3 is 17 residues long. From germline, CDR1 is SQVTM and CDR2 ANQGSEA. As DNA, the CDR3 is TGCAGCGTTGAACGCGGATCTAGGGGGACAGGAGCCTACGAGCAGTACTTC. Translation: CSVERGSRGTGAYEQYF.

V gene TRBV19 combines with J gene TRBJ1-2; 7 nucleotides agree with TRBD1. V trimming: 5 bases; J trimming: 5 bases; junction bases outside the gene matches: 17. CDR3 size: 17 residues. The germline CDR1 and CDR2 sequences are LNHDA and SQIVND (reference sequence). The CDR3 is CASSPRQGERQRYGYTF. CDR3 in DNA: TGTGCCAGTAGTCCTCGACAGGGAGAAAGGCAAAGGTATGGCTACACCTTC.

The CDR3, as DNA: TGTGCCAGTAGCGGCAACCTCATGAACACTGAAGCTTTCTTT. It yields the protein CASSGNLMNTEAFF. The chain has TRBV19 and TRBJ1-1; D is unresolved. CDR3 length: 14 residues. Germline CDR1 reads LNHDA; CDR2 reads SQIVND (reference sequence). V was cut by 6 bases and J by 0 bases, with 11 bases left in between.

This clone was detected many times. V gene TRBV3-1 (or the pseudogene TRBV3-2) combines with J gene TRBJ1-2; tentative D call: TRBD1 (5 bases). The ends were cut back, 2 bases at V and 8 bases at J, with 12 bases in the middle. The CDR3 is 13 residues long. Germline CDR1 reads LGHDT; CDR2 reads YNNKEL (reference sequence). Written as DNA, the CDR3 is TGTGCCAGCAGCCAAACGTCCGGGGGGGGCTACACCTTC. Amino acid sequence: CASSQTSGGGYTF.

The chain links TRBV14 to TRBJ1-2, with TRBD1 as a possible D gene (5 bases). V was cut by 5 bases and J by 3 bases, with 10 bases left in between. This CDR3 has 13 amino acids. Germline V CDR1 and CDR2: SGHDN, FVKESK. The DNA of the CDR3 is TGTGCCAGCAGCTACAGGAGATACTATGGCTACACCTTC. Its translation is CASSYRRYYGYTF.

In the case of this clone: One end of the junction does not line up with germline, which may come from a read error. J is TRBJ1-1 and V is TRBV6-5; D perhaps matches TRBD1 (6 bases). There are 15 residues in the CDR3. Germline V gene data show CDR1 as MNHEY and CDR2 as SVGAGI. CDR3 amino acids: CASNYSPGQNTEAFF. DNA for the CDR3: TGTGCCAGCAATTACTCACCGGGACAGAACACTGAAGCTTTCTTT.

The J gene is TRBJ1-2, the V gene TRBV18; 8 nucleotides line up with TRBD1. Trimming cost V 5 bases and J 8 bases; bases outside gene matches: 7. Germline assignment: CDR1 KGHSH and CDR2 LQKENI. The CDR3 runs 13 residues. CDR3 sequence: CASSSGQGGGYTF. As DNA, the CDR3 is TGTGCCAGCTCATCAGGACAGGGCGGCGGCTACACCTTC.

The chain has TRBV11-3 and TRBJ2-7; 7 nucleotides align to TRBD1. Per the germline V gene, CDR1 is SGHNT and CDR2 is YENEEA. The length of the CDR3 is 13 residues. Losses at the gene ends were 4 bases for V and 8 bases for J; bases not matched to a gene: 8. DNA for the CDR3: TGTGCCAGCAGCTCAGGGACAGCATCCAAGCAGTACTTC. Translating it yields CASSSGTASKQYF.

The V call is TRBV3-1 (or the pseudogene TRBV3-2), the J call TRBJ2-1; perhaps TRBD1 as D (5 bases). V was trimmed by 4 bases and J by 9 bases, leaving 13 bases between them. The CDR3 is 13 residues long. CDR1 and CDR2 from the germline V gene are LGHDT and YNNKEL (reference sequence). CDR3 sequence reads: CASSPSRGAEQFF. DNA for the CDR3: TGTGCCAGCAGCCCTAGTAGGGGTGCTGAGCAGTTCTTC.

This clone was picked up one time. The V call is TRBV5-6, the J call TRBJ2-3, with 8 bases lining up with TRBD1. From germline, CDR1 is SGHDT and CDR2 YYEEEE. J lost 4 bases, V lost 1 base, and 11 bases had no gene match. This CDR3 has 17 amino acids. DNA for the CDR3: TGTGCCAGCAGCTTGATTAACAGGGGGGTAAACGCAGATACGCAGTATTTT. It encodes CASSLINRGVNADTQYF.